This entry lists 5 T cell receptor beta chains sequenced from one sample in a study of human T cells and chemical hapten exposure. TCRdb ran MiXCR on the RACE reads and lists one entry per CDR3 protein. The sample holds 350,000 to 400,000 distinct CDR3 sequences, roughly 5.3% seen once. Regarding time point: pre-sensitization, week 0. The treatment: therapeutic diphenylcyclopropenone sensitization with weekly scalp DPC. This material consisted of whole blood, taken in connection with sensitization to the hapten diphenylcyclopropenone (DPC). These receptors were taken from a woman between 45 and 60 years old with alopecia areata. Some clones in this sample may be carry-over from other donors' samples.

The chain uses TRBV5-1 and TRBJ1-4; unclear D gene. CDR3 length: 14 amino acids. V was trimmed by 0 bases and J by 8 bases, leaving 11 bases between them. CDR1 and CDR2 from the germline V gene are SGHRS and YFSETQ. The CDR3: CASSLDRQGEKLFF. The CDR3, as DNA: TGCGCCAGCAGCTTGGATAGGCAAGGGGAAAAACTGTTTTTT.

The rearrangement links TRBV7-7 to TRBJ1-3; no clear D gene. The CDR3 covers 16 residues. V was cut by 1 base and J by 0 bases, with 10 bases left in between. The V gene's germline CDR1 is SSHAT and CDR2 FNYEAQ (reference sequence). The CDR3 spells CASSLGAATSGNTIYF. The CDR3 nucleotides read TGTGCCAGCAGCTTAGGAGCGGCTACCTCTGGAAACACCATATATTTT.

This clonotype appeared many times. The chain combines TRBV20-1 with TRBJ2-3; 13 bases are shared with TRBD2. Germline CDR1 and CDR2: DFQATT and SNEGSKA (reference sequence). The CDR3 spans 14 residues. V was pared by 5 bases and J by 15 bases, with 14 bases of the junction left unmatched. The CDR3 sequence: CSAGWTSGSGSVYF. Written as DNA, the CDR3 is TGCAGTGCTGGCTGGACTAGCGGGAGCGGAAGTGTATATTTT.

This clonotype showed up many times. The DNA for the CDR3 is TGTGCCATCAGTCAGGGTGAAAAACTGTTTTTT. It is translated as CAISQGEKLFF. The V call is TRBV10-3, the J call TRBJ1-4, with a tentative D call TRBD1 (5 bases). Germline CDR1 and CDR2: ENHRY and SYGVKD. The CDR3 totals 11 residues. Trimming stripped 5 bases from V and 7 bases from J, with 5 bases between.

The rearrangement uses TRBV20-1 and TRBJ2-7, with unresolved D. Trimming shortened V by 5 bases and J by 4 bases, and 15 bases separated the two germline ends. Germline V gene data show CDR1 as DFQATT and CDR2 as SNEGSKA (reference sequence). CDR3 length equals 13 residues. CDR3 coding DNA: TGCAGTGCTGATGGACCTGATCGGTACGAGCAGTACTTC. Translated: CSADGPDRYEQYF.